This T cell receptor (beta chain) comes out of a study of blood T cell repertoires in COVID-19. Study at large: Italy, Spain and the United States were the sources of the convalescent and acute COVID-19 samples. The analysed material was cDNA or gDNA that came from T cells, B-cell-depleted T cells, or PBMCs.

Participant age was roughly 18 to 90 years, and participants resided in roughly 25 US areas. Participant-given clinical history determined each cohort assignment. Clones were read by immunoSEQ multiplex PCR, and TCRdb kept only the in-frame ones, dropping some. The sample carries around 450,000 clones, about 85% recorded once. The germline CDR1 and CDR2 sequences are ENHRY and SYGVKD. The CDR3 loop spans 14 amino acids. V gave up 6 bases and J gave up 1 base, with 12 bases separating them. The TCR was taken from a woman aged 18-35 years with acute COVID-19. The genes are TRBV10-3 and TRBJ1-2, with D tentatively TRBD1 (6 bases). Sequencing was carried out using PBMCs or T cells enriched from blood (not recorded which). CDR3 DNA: TGTGCCATCAGCGATGGACAGCTTAACTATGGCTACACCTTC. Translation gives CAISDGQLNYGYTF.